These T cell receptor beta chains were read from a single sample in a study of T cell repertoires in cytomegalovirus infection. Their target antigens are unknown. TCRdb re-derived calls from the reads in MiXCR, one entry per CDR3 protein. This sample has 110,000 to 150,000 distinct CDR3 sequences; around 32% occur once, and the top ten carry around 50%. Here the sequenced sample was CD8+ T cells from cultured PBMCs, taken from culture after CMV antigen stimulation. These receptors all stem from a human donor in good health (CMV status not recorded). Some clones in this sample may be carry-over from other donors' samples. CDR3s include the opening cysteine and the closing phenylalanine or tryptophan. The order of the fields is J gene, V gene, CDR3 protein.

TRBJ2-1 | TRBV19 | CASSTLSSYNEQFF
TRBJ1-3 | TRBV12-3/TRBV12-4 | CASSFGGNTIYF
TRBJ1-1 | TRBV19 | CASSIPGQRNTEAFF
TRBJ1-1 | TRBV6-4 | CASSEAVGNTEAFF
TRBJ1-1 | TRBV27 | CASSFSLNTEAFF
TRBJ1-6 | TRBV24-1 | CATSGGQGLNSPLHF
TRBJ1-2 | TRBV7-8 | CASSSPGISGYGYTF
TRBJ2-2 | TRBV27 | CASSWAIGGTGELFF
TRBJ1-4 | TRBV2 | CASSALLGLDSQAGELFF
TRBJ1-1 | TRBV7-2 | CASSLATGVKNTEAFF
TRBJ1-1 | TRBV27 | CASSLGSWNTEAFF
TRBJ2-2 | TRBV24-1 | CATGFSTGELFF
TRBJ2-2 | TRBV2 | CASSEPSGGTGGELFF
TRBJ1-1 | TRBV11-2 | CASSLRRVRGAFF
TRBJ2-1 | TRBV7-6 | CASSPTGGAQFF
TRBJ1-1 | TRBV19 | CASRTGGNTEAFF
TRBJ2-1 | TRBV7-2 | CASSLGGTSADEQFF
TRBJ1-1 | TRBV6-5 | CASSLRGTEAFF